The 17 T cell receptor beta chains below come from one sample, sequenced in a study of molecular identifiers for immune sequencing clone quantification. One entry per CDR3 protein, called by TCRdb with MiXCR from the PCR reads. The repertoire has about 640,000 distinct CDR3 sequences, about 20% of them found once; the top ten carry roughly 0.85%. The sequencing sample was made of naive CD8+ T cells from blood, with Jurkat cell RNA spiked in. Noted subset: FACS-sorted CD8+CD4-CCR7+CD45RA+ naive T cells. These TCRs come from a human donor in good health. Some libraries in this study had Jurkat cell RNA spiked in.

The V call is TRBV30, the J call TRBJ2-1, with 7 bases that match TRBD2. CDR1 is GTSNPN and CDR2 is SVGIG in the germline V gene (reference sequence). Trimming took 1 base from V and 5 from J; bases not matched to a gene: 8. The CDR3 extends over 15 amino acids. CDR3 region: CAWSAGTTLNNEQFF. The CDR3 nucleotides are TGTGCCTGGAGTGCCGGGACTACCCTAAACAATGAGCAGTTCTTC.

This clonotype has a count of ten or more. The rearrangement joins TRBV5-1 to TRBJ2-5; D is ambiguous. Germline V gene data show CDR1 as SGHRS and CDR2 as YFSETQ. The CDR3 has 11 residues. The ends were cut back, 4 bases at V and 9 bases at J, with 10 bases in the middle. This chain's CDR3 is CASSRVHPQYF. The CDR3 DNA is TGCGCCAGCAGCCGCGTTCACCCCCAGTACTTC. Full variable domain (remainder filled in from reference TRBV5-1 and TRBJ2-5): KAGVTQTPRYLIKTRGQQVTLSCSPISGHRSVSWYQQTPGQGLQFLFEYFSETQRNKGNFPGRFSGRQFSNSRSEMNVSTLELGDSALYLCASSRVHPQYFGPGTRLLVL.

This clonotype was counted a few times. The V and J genes are TRBV12-3 or TRBV12-4 and TRBJ1-2, with 8 nucleotides matching TRBD1. J lost 5 bases, V lost 5 bases, and 7 bases had no gene match. The CDR3 covers 14 residues. Here the CDR3 DNA reads TGTGCCAGCAGTCTCACCCAGGGGGCTTATGGCTACACCTTC. Its protein is CASSLTQGAYGYTF.

This clonotype was seen ten or more times. The chain has TRBV6-2 or TRBV6-3 and TRBJ2-3; TRBD2 is a possible D gene (6 bases). In germline, CDR1 is MNHEY, CDR2 SVGEGT. V was trimmed by 6 bases and J by 2 bases, leaving 12 bases between them. The CDR3 runs to 14 residues. The CDR3 sequence: CASRSGYYTDTQYF. CDR3 DNA sequence: TGTGCCAGCAGAAGCGGGTACTACACAGATACGCAGTATTTT.

The DNA of the CDR3 is TGTGCCAGCAGTGGTGTCGAGACATATAGCAATCAGCCCCAGCATTTT. Protein: CASSGVETYSNQPQHF. This chain uses TRBV2 with TRBJ1-5; D call uncertain. There are 16 residues in the CDR3. The V gene's germline CDR1 is SNHLY and CDR2 FYNNEI. Trimming cost V 4 bases and J 0 bases, with 13 bases left between them.

This clonotype was counted ten times or more. The chain employs TRBV4-1 and TRBJ1-4, with 8 bases that match TRBD1. The CDR3 loop spans 15 amino acids. V was clipped by 2 bases and J by 6 bases; unmatched bases: 5. Germline V CDR1 and CDR2: MGHRA, YSYEKL. CDR3 sequence (DNA): TGCGCCAGCAGCCAAACCGACAGGGGAGATGAAAAACTGTTTTTT. The encoded protein is CASSQTDRGDEKLFF.

With respect to this clonotype: The CDR3 end shows no conserved phenylalanine or tryptophan, and so a read error is likely. The chain combines TRBV12-3 or TRBV12-4 with TRBJ2-5; D unclear. CDR3 length: 12 amino acids. Between the trimmed V and J ends, which lost 5 bases and 4 bases, there was a span of 8 bases. CDR3 DNA sequence: TGTGCCAGCAGTCACCCCGGAGAGACCCAGTACCTC. Translated, it gives CASSHPGETQYL.

This clonotype was seen at least ten times. The chain uses TRBV2 and TRBJ1-2; unclear D gene. The CDR3 is 16 amino acids. V was shortened by 3 bases and J by 4 bases, with 18 bases between the two germline ends. Germline V lookup: CDR1 SNHLY, CDR2 FYNNEI. The CDR3 DNA is TGTGCCAGCAGTGACGGTTTGGGAGCTTTGAGCTATGGCTACACCTTC. As protein: CASSDGLGALSYGYTF.

This clonotype was found a few times. The V call is TRBV12-3 or TRBV12-4, the J call TRBJ2-7, with a weak D call TRBD1 (5 bases). This CDR3 comprises 14 residues. Trimming cost V 6 bases and J 1 base, with 13 bases left between them. The CDR3 DNA reads TGTGCCAGCAGACGCGACAGTGGTTCCTACGAGCAGTACTTC. Amino acids: CASRRDSGSYEQYF.

This clonotype was detected many times. V gene TRBV7-2 combines with J gene TRBJ2-4, with D maybe TRBD1 (6 bases). Germline V CDR1 and CDR2: SGHTA, FQGNSA. The CDR3 is 16 amino acids. The V and J ends lost 5 bases and 1 base respectively, with 15 bases between them. The DNA for the CDR3 is TGTGCCAGCAGCCCCGGACAGAGCCTCGCCAAAAACATTCAGTACTTC. This gives the protein CASSPGQSLAKNIQYF. Looking up the rest from reference TRBV7-2 and TRBJ2-4 gives the full variable domain: GAGVSQSPSNKVTEKGKDVELRCDPISGHTALYWYRQSLGQGLEFLIYFQGNSAPDKSGLPSDRFSAERTGGSVSTLTIQRTQQEDSAVYLCASSPGQSLAKNIQYFGAGTRLSVL.

Details on this clonotype: One base away lies a much larger clone, so this may be a sequencing read error. The gene calls are TRBV28 and TRBJ2-7; a possible D gene is TRBD2 (6 bases). The V end was cut by 2 bases, the J end by 0 bases, with 11 bases between. Germline CDR1 reads MDHEN; CDR2 reads SYDVKM. The CDR3 runs 15 residues. The CDR3 DNA sequence: TGTGCCAGCAGTTTAGGGCGGGACCACTCCTACGAGCAGTACTTC. Translated: CASSLGRDHSYEQYF. The whole variable domain, remainder taken from reference TRBV28 and TRBJ2-7, is DVKVTQSSRYLVKRTGEKVFLECVQDMDHENMFWYRQDPGLGLRLIYFSYDVKMKEKGDIPEGYSVSREKKERFSLILESASTNQTSMYLCASSLGRDHSYEQYFGPGTRLTVT.

As regards this clonotype: A read error may be the cause here, since a much bigger clone is one base away. The rearrangement links TRBV4-3 to TRBJ2-1, with a possible D match to TRBD2 (5 bases). There are 14 residues in the CDR3. CDR1 and CDR2 from the germline V gene are LGHNA and YSLEER. Trimming stripped 4 bases from V and 7 bases from J, with 14 bases between. Here the CDR3 DNA reads TGCGCCAGCAGCCGAGATCGGGGAACGAATGAGCAGTTCTTC. This encodes CASSRDRGTNEQFF.

CDR3 coding DNA: TGTGCCAGCAGCCTCCGGGGATCCACCTACGAGCAGTACTTC. This translates into CASSLRGSTYEQYF. This chain joins TRBV13 and TRBJ2-7, with D perhaps TRBD2 (5 bases). Germline V CDR1 and CDR2: PRHDT, FYEKMQ (reference sequence). This CDR3 has 14 amino acids. V was cut by 5 bases and J by 2 bases, with 13 bases left in between.

Points on this clonotype: Given a much more abundant clone one base away, this may be a read error. This chain joins TRBV28 and TRBJ1-4; tentative D call: TRBD1 (5 bases). CDR3 length equals 14 residues. Germline V gives CDR1 MDHEN, CDR2 SYDVKM. The CDR3 DNA reads as TGTGTCAGCAGTTTAAGGGGCGGGGATGAAAAACTGTTTTTT. It encodes CVSSLRGGDEKLFF.

In its sample, this clonotype was seen a few times. The genes are TRBV20-1 and TRBJ1-5; D is possibly TRBD1 (6 bases). Germline V gene lookup returns CDR1 DFQATT and CDR2 SNEGSKA (reference sequence). The CDR3 has 15 residues. The V gene lost 0 bases and the J gene lost 1 base, with 10 bases spanning the gap. The CDR3 is CSARDHRVSNQPQHF. The CDR3 region has the DNA TGCAGTGCTAGAGATCACAGGGTAAGCAATCAGCCCCAGCATTTT.

The rearrangement joins TRBV13 to TRBJ1-5; the match to TRBD1 covers 10 bases. The CDR3 runs to 16 residues. CDR1 is PRHDT, CDR2 FYEKMQ, per germline (reference sequence). V lost 4 bases, J lost 6 bases, and 9 bases stayed unmatched. The CDR3 is CASSSTRQGAAQPQHF. CDR3 in DNA: TGTGCCAGCAGCTCGACCCGACAGGGGGCGGCTCAGCCCCAGCATTTT.

This clonotype showed up many times. The rearrangement uses TRBV11-2 and TRBJ1-2; no clear D. This CDR3 is built from 13 residues. V lost 7 bases and J 3 bases, leaving 12 bases between the germline ends. CDR1 and CDR2 from the germline V gene are SGHAT and FQNNGV. CDR3 sequence (DNA): TGTGCCAGCATGCCGATGCCCTACTATGGCTACACCTTC. Translated, it gives CASMPMPYYGYTF.